Listed below are T cell receptor beta chains from one sample, sequenced in a study of neoadjuvant nivolumab and ipilimumab in lung cancer. Only in-frame clones appear in the TCRdb table, and some are missing; sequencing was by immunoSEQ multiplex PCR. The data show about 20,000 clones, with around 77% seen just once and roughly 8% held by the top ten. The sample in question was tumor tissue, obtained after neoadjuvant nivolumab, alone or with ipilimumab, at or shortly before surgery. Receptors originate from an adult with non-small cell lung cancer. Each CDR3 is given with its conserved first and last residue. The order of the fields is D gene, CDR3 length, V gene, clone size, J gene, CDR3 DNA, CDR3 protein. A D gene is named only where the DNA matches it firmly. Not every row has a clone size; where given, it reads once, few, many or a size class.

>TRBD1|14|TRBV5-6|-|TRBJ1-6
TGTGCCAGCAGCGAAGGACAGGCGTACTCACCCCTCCACTTT
CASSEGQAYSPLHF
>-|13|TRBV10-3|-|TRBJ1-2
TGTGCCATCAGTGAGGGGAGGGAGCGCGGCTACACCTTC
CAISEGRERGYTF
>-|12|TRBV9|-|TRBJ1-4
TGTGCCAGCAGCGTGGAGGACGGTAAACTGTTTTTT
CASSVEDGKLFF
>-|15|TRBV29-1|-|TRBJ2-3
TGCAGCGTTGAGATTCTAGGGGGGCACACAGATACGCAGTATTTT
CSVEILGGHTDTQYF
>-|12|TRBV7-6|-|TRBJ1-2
TGTGCCAGCAGCTTAGGAAGGGACGGCTACACCTTC
CASSLGRDGYTF
>-|14|TRBV10-3|-|TRBJ1-6
TGTGCCATCAGCCCCGGAGGTCGTAATTCACCCCTCCACTTT
CAISPGGRNSPLHF
>-|15|TRBV7-2|-|TRBJ1-1
TGTGCCAGCAGCCCCCCTGGGGGGCTGAGTGCTGAAGCTTTCTTT
CASSPPGGLSAEAFF
>-|12|TRBV6-6|-|TRBJ1-6
TGTGCCAGCAGTTACCAGTCTTCACCCCTCCACTTT
CASSYQSSPLHF
>TRBD1|14|TRBV11-3|-|TRBJ2-3
TGTGCCAGCAGCCCCGACAGGGGAAGTCATACGCAGTATTTT
CASSPDRGSHTQYF
>-|15|TRBV6-1|-|TRBJ1-1
TGTGCCAGCAGTGCCGGGACGTCGGGGAACACTGAAGCTTTCTTT
CASSAGTSGNTEAFF
>-|14|TRBV5-6|-|TRBJ2-1
TGTGCCAGCAGCCGGCGGGACAGAGACAATGAGCAGTTCTTC
CASSRRDRDNEQFF
>-|17|TRBV5-6|-|TRBJ2-3
TGTGCCAGCAGCCTACTGGACAGTCGATCTTTAACAGATACGCAGTATTTT
CASSLLDSRSLTDTQYF
>-|15|TRBV29-1|-|TRBJ2-3
TGCAGCGTTGTGGGGTGGTTTCCTAGCACAGATACGCAGTATTTT
CSVVGWFPSTDTQYF
>TRBD2|17|TRBV11-2|-|TRBJ2-2
TGTGCCAGCAGCTTGGGCCGGGCTAGCGGAAACACCGGGGAGCTGTTTTTT
CASSLGRASGNTGELFF
>-|13|TRBV29-1|-|TRBJ1-2
TGCAGCGTTGACGGGGGCCCCCCCTATGGCTACACCTTC
CSVDGGPPYGYTF
>-|15|TRBV5-1|-|TRBJ1-1
TGCGCCAGCAGCTTGGAATCCGGGCGGAACACTGAAGCTTTCTTT
CASSLESGRNTEAFF
>TRBD2|15|TRBV9|large|TRBJ2-5
TGTGCCAGCAGTGATGGGAGTAGCGGGGGAGAGACCCAGTACTTC
CASSDGSSGGETQYF
>-|15|TRBV9|once|TRBJ1-4
TGTGCCAGCAGCGGCACAGGGCAACATAATGAAAAACTGTTTTTT
CASSGTGQHNEKLFF
>TRBD1|14|TRBV5-6|-|TRBJ1-6
TGTGCCAGCAGCTTCGGGACAGGGGATTCACCCCTCCACTTT
CASSFGTGDSPLHF
>-|15|TRBV4-2|-|TRBJ2-6
TGTGCCAGTGGGACGGCGAGAGGTGGGGCCAACGTCCTGACTTTC
CASGTARGGANVLTF
>TRBD2|15|TRBV11-2|-|TRBJ2-7
TGTGCCAGCAGCTTCCCCCCAGCGGGGGCCTACGAGCAGTACTTC
CASSFPPAGAYEQYF
>-|13|TRBV14|-|TRBJ1-6
TGTGCCAGCAGCCAAAGTTTAAATTCACCCCTCCACTTT
CASSQSLNSPLHF
>TRBD1|15|TRBV29-1|-|TRBJ2-2
TGCAGCGTTTCTCCGCAGGGGGCGTTCACCGGGGAGCTGTTTTTT
CSVSPQGAFTGELFF
>TRBD2|17|TRBV2|-|TRBJ2-5
TGTGCCAGCAGTCCGACTAGCGGGGCCTTGTGGGGAGAGACCCAGTACTTC
CASSPTSGALWGETQYF
>-|16|TRBV10-1|-|TRBJ2-7
TGCGCCAGCAGTGGAGGCGAACAGGAGGACGAATACGAGCAGTACTTC
CASSGGEQEDEYEQYF
>-|14|TRBV7-6|-|TRBJ2-2
TGTGCCAGCAGCTTAAGTGGTCTCACCGGGGAGCTGTTTTTT
CASSLSGLTGELFF
>TRBD2|15|TRBV18|few|TRBJ2-5
TGTGCCAGCTCACCCTGGACTAGCAGGCAAGAGACCCAGTACTTC
CASSPWTSRQETQYF
>-|12|TRBV14|medium-sized|TRBJ1-5
TGTGCCAGCAGCCAAGAGACAGGGCCCCAGCATTTT
CASSQETGPQHF
>-|13|TRBV5-1|-|TRBJ1-1
TGCGCCAGCAGCCTCATGGGATCGACTGAAGCTTTCTTT
CASSLMGSTEAFF
>TRBD2|16|TRBV7-9|-|TRBJ2-3
TGTGCCAGCAGCTTAACGGCGGGGGGTAGCACAGATACGCAGTATTTT
CASSLTAGGSTDTQYF
>-|11|TRBV29-1|-|TRBJ1-1
TGCAGCGTTGACCGGGGGACTGAAGCTTTCTTT
CSVDRGTEAFF
>-|13|TRBV6-4|medium-sized|TRBJ1-5
TGTGCCAGCAGCGTTGACGGAGACGGTGCCCAGCATTTT
CASSVDGDGAQHF
>TRBD1|15|TRBV7-9|few|TRBJ1-2
TGTGCCAGCAGCTTCATGGACAGGGATGGCTATGGCTACACCTTC
CASSFMDRDGYGYTF
>-|13|TRBV4-3|-|TRBJ2-7
TGCGCCAGCAGCCAAGGACTAGGGCTTGAGCAGTACTTC
CASSQGLGLEQYF
>-|13|TRBV19|-|TRBJ1-1
TGTGCCAGTAGTAGTCAGACCAACACTGAAGCTTTCTTT
CASSSQTNTEAFF
>-|15|TRBV5-6|few|TRBJ1-1
TGTGCCAGCAGCTTGGTGAACTCGAGATCCACTGAAGCTTTCTTT
CASSLVNSRSTEAFF
>-|17|TRBV6-1|-|TRBJ2-2
TGTGCCAGCAGTGAAGCGGGGGGGGCAGCGAACACCGGGGAGCTGTTTTTT
CASSEAGGAANTGELFF
>TRBD1|15|TRBV29-1|few|TRBJ1-1
TGCAGCGTCACCAAGACAGGGGCCTTAGGCGCTGAAGCTTTCTTT
CSVTKTGALGAEAFF
>-|16|TRBV11-3|-|TRBJ2-6
TGTGCCAGCAGCCCCCGGGTCACCGATGGGGCCAACGTCCTGACTTTC
CASSPRVTDGANVLTF
>-|11|TRBV28|few|TRBJ1-5
TGTGCCAGCAGGGACTCTCAGCCCCAGCATTTT
CASRDSQPQHF